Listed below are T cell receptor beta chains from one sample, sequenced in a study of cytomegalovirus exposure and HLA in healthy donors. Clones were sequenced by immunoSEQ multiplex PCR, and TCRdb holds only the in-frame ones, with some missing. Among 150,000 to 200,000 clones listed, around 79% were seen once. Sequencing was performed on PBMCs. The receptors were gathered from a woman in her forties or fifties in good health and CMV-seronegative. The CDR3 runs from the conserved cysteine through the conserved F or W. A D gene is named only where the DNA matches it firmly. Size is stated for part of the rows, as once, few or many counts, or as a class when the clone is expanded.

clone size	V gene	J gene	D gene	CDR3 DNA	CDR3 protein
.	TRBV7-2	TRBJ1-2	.	TGTGCCAGCAGCTTAGCAGGGGCCTATGGCTACACCTTC	CASSLAGAYGYTF
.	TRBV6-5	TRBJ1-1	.	TGTGCCAGCAGTTACCGGCGGAGGACGGGGATGGAAGCTTTCTTT	CASSYRRRTGMEAFF
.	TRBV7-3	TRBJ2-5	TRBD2	TGTGCCAGCAGCCCTAGGGGGACTAGCGGGGGGGAAGAGACCCAGTACTTC	CASSPRGTSGGEETQYF
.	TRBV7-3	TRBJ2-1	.	TGTGCCACCCGGTCGGGGGGCTCCAATGAGCAGTTCTTC	CATRSGGSNEQFF
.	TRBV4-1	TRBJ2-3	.	TGCGCCAGCGGGGCACCCACTAGCACAGATACGCAGTATTTT	CASGAPTSTDTQYF
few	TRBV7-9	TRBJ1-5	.	TGTGCCAGCAGCTTAGAGGGGGAGCAGCCCCAGCATTTT	CASSLEGEQPQHF
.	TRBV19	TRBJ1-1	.	TGTGCCAGTAGTATAGCATCAGGTGGTGAAGCTTTCTTT	CASSIASGGEAFF
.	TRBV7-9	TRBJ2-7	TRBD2	TGTGCCAGCAGGTCGACTAGCGGGGTTTCCTACGAGCAGTACTTC	CASRSTSGVSYEQYF
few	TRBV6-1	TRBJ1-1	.	TGTGCCAGCAGTGAAGGTTATTCGAACACTGAAGCTTTCTTT	CASSEGYSNTEAFF
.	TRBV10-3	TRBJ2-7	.	TGTGCCACCTCTGGGGAGGCCTACGAGCAGTACTTC	CATSGEAYEQYF
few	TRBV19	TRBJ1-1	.	TGTGCCAGTAGTCTAACAGGACGGAAGGACACTGAAGCTTTCTTT	CASSLTGRKDTEAFF
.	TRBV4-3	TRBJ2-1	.	TGCGCCAGCAGCCAAGCAGACAATGAGCAGTTCTTC	CASSQADNEQFF
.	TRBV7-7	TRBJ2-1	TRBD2	TGTGCTAGCAGCCCGTTGGAGAAAGGGAGGGCCGCCAATGAGCAGTTCTTC	CASSPLEKGRAANEQFF
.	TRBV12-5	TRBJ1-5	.	TGTGCTAGTGGTCCTGGAACAGGGTATCGCAATCAGCCCCAGCATTTT	CASGPGTGYRNQPQHF
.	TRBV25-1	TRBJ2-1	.	TGTGCCAGCAGGAGACTAGTTAATGAGCAGTTCTTC	CASRRLVNEQFF
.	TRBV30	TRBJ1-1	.	TGTGCCTGGAGTCTCTCACAGGGCACTGAAGCTTTCTTT	CAWSLSQGTEAFF
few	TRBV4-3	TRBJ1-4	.	TGCGCCAGCAGCCGGTTGGGACACCATAATGAAAAACTGTTTTTT	CASSRLGHHNEKLFF
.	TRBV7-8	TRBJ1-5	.	TGTGCCAGCAGCTTATCGGGGATATCCGTTTCCAATCAGCCCCAGCATTTT	CASSLSGISVSNQPQHF
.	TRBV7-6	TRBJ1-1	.	TGTGCCAGCAGCTTAGTCGACAGGAACACTGAAGCTTTCTTT	CASSLVDRNTEAFF
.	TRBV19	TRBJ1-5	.	TGTGCCAGTACCAACACCGGGAGGACTAATCAGCCCCAGCATTTT	CASTNTGRTNQPQHF
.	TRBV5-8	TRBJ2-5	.	TGTGCCAGCAGCGGCCTGAATTTAGAGACCCAGTACTTC	CASSGLNLETQYF
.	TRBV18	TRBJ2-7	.	TGTGCCAGCTCACCACGTTTAGGAGAGTCCTACGAGCAGTACTTC	CASSPRLGESYEQYF
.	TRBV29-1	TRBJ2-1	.	TGCAGCGTTTATCTTACTAGCAGCTATGAGCAGTTCTTC	CSVYLTSSYEQFF
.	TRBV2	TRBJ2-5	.	TGTGCCAGCAAGAAACAGGGTCCCCTAGAGACCCAGTACTTC	CASKKQGPLETQYF
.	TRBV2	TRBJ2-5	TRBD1	TGTGCCAGCAGTGGATCAGGGGGAGTAGGAGAGACCCAGTACTTC	CASSGSGGVGETQYF
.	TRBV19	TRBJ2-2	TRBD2	TGTGCCAGTAGTAGGGAGGGACTTTCGAACACCGGGGAGCTGTTTTTT	CASSREGLSNTGELFF
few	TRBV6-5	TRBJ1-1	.	TGTGCCAGCAGTTACAGGAGGGGAAACACTGAAGCTTTCTTT	CASSYRRGNTEAFF
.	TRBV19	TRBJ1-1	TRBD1	TGTGCCAGTAGTACGAGGACAGGCCTGAACACTGAAGCTTTCTTT	CASSTRTGLNTEAFF